The 17 T cell receptor beta chains below were found in one sample sequenced in a study of blood T cell repertoires in COVID-19. Produced via immunoSEQ multiplex PCR; TCRdb's table is partial and in-frame only. The sample carries 90,000 to 130,000 clones, approximately 80% recorded once. The material sequenced was peripheral blood. These receptors all come from a woman aged 60-75 years with acute or convalescent COVID-19.

This chain links TRBV7-9 with TRBJ2-4; possibly TRBD1 for D (6 bases). V was pared by 7 bases and J by 2 bases, with 15 bases between. Germline values: CDR1 SEHNR, CDR2 FQNEAQ (reference sequence). This CDR3 has 15 residues. The CDR3 nucleotides read TGTGCCAGCACCACAATGGGGGCCACCAAAAACATTCAGTACTTC. Residues: CASTTMGATKNIQYF.

The gene calls are TRBV3-1 (or the pseudogene TRBV3-2) and TRBJ2-5; 7 bases are shared with TRBD2. V shed 6 bases and J 3 bases; nucleotides not matched to a gene: 7. The germline V gene encodes CDR1 LGHDT and CDR2 YNNKEL (reference sequence). The CDR3 is made up of 14 amino acids. CDR3 residues: CASRAGLTEETQYF. The DNA for the CDR3 is TGTGCCAGCAGGGCGGGACTAACCGAAGAGACCCAGTACTTC.

This clone was seen only a few times. This chain connects TRBV28 to TRBJ1-1; 11 bases match TRBD1. Trimming cost V 5 bases and J 4 bases; bases outside gene matches: 3. Per the germline V gene, CDR1 is MDHEN and CDR2 is SYDVKM. The CDR3 has 14 residues. CDR3 DNA sequence: TGTGCCAGCAGTCGGGGGACAGGGGGCACTGAAGCTTTCTTT. It specifies CASSRGTGGTEAFF.

The rearrangement links TRBV7-2 to TRBJ1-3, with D uncertain. Trimming cost V 6 bases and J 0 bases, with 12 bases left between them. Germline V gene sequence: CDR1 SGHTA, CDR2 FQGNSA. This CDR3 comprises 15 residues. In nucleotides, the CDR3 is TGTGCCAGCAGGTTATTGCCCAGCTCTGGAAACACCATATATTTT. It encodes CASRLLPSSGNTIYF.

The chain carries TRBV30 and TRBJ2-5, with a weak D call TRBD2 (6 bases). The V gene lost 0 bases and the J gene lost 1 base, with 15 bases spanning the gap. The CDR3 sequence is 16 residues long. CDR1 and CDR2 from the germline V gene are GTSNPN and SVGIG (reference sequence). Written as DNA, the CDR3 is TGTGCCTGGAGTGTAAACGCGTTTAGCGGCCAAGAGACCCAGTACTTC. Translated: CAWSVNAFSGQETQYF.

This chain joins TRBV5-4 and TRBJ2-3, with D perhaps matching TRBD1 (5 bases). Germline CDR1 SGHNT, CDR2 YYREEE (reference sequence). V was pared by 1 base and J by 4 bases, with 10 bases between. This CDR3 is built from 14 residues. The CDR3 protein is CASSLRQGPDTQYF. CDR3 bases: TGTGCCAGCAGCTTGCGGCAGGGCCCAGATACGCAGTATTTT.

A note on this clone: The sample has other DNA sequences that encode this CDR3 too. The rearrangement links TRBV15 to TRBJ1-3; 7 positions match TRBD1. V lost 5 bases to trimming and J lost 3 bases; unmatched junction nucleotides: 13. The length of the CDR3 is 17 residues. Germline CDR1 LNHNV, CDR2 YYDKDF (reference sequence). CDR3 DNA: TGTGCCACCAGCGCCCGGGACAGAGCCTTTAATGGAAACACCATATATTTT. Protein sequence: CATSARDRAFNGNTIYF.

Written as DNA, the CDR3 is TGTGCCAGCAGCCTAACAGGGGTGGTTGAGCAGTTCTTC. Its protein product is CASSLTGVVEQFF. V usage is TRBV7-2 and J usage is TRBJ2-1, with 7 bases fitting TRBD1. V shed 5 bases, J shed 9 bases, and the junction held 7 bases outside the gene matches. Germline CDR1 is SGHTA and CDR2 is FQGNSA. This CDR3 has 13 amino acids.

This chain joins TRBV19 and TRBJ2-7, with a tentative D call TRBD2 (5 bases). The CDR3 consists of 11 residues. Germline V lookup: CDR1 LNHDA, CDR2 SQIVND (reference sequence). V was trimmed by 7 bases and J by 6 bases, leaving 10 bases between them. The CDR3 spells CASIFGGEQYF. The DNA for the CDR3 is TGTGCCAGTATATTTGGAGGCGAGCAGTACTTC.

For the CDR3, the DNA is TGTGCCAGTTGGACAGCCACCGACGGCTACACCTTC. Amino acid sequence: CASWTATDGYTF. The rearrangement uses TRBV6-5 and TRBJ1-2, with D perhaps matching TRBD1 (6 bases). The CDR3 covers 12 residues. V gave up 9 bases and J gave up 8 bases, with 16 bases separating them. Germline CDR1 is MNHEY and CDR2 is SVGAGI.

The V and J genes are TRBV28 and TRBJ1-2; TRBD1 aligns across 7 bases. Germline CDR1 and CDR2: MDHEN and SYDVKM. This CDR3 has 15 residues. V lost 4 bases, J lost 1 base, and 6 bases stayed unmatched. CDR3 in amino acids: CASSSLRQGNYGYTF. In DNA, the CDR3 is TGTGCCAGCAGTTCCCTTCGACAGGGTAACTATGGCTACACCTTC.

Only one count was recorded for this clone. The CDR3 reads CASSVAPDRAENTEAFF. In nucleotides, the CDR3 is TGTGCCAGCAGCGTAGCCCCCGACAGGGCGGAGAACACTGAAGCTTTCTTT. This sequence joins TRBV9 and TRBJ1-1; TRBD1 matches 7 bases. Germline V gene data show CDR1 as SGDLS and CDR2 as YYNGEE. This CDR3 comprises 17 residues. The junction had 9 bases not matched to a gene; V was cut back by 0 bases and J by 1 base.

V gene TRBV19 combines with J gene TRBJ2-7; D perhaps matches TRBD1 (5 bases). V gave up 6 bases and J gave up 2 bases, with 20 bases separating them. This CDR3 spans 16 amino acids. Germline CDR1 and CDR2: LNHDA and SQIVND (reference sequence). CDR3 sequence reads: CASSQTPGHVTYEQYF. CDR3 in DNA: TGTGCCAGTAGCCAAACCCCCGGACATGTCACCTACGAGCAGTACTTC.

Only one count was recorded for this clone. The genes are TRBV5-1 and TRBJ2-3; D ambiguous. The CDR3 contains 13 residues. In germline, CDR1 is SGHRS, CDR2 YFSETQ. Trimming pared 2 bases from V and 0 bases from J, leaving 4 bases between. CDR3 nucleotide sequence: TGCGCCAGCAGCTTTCGGAGCACAGATACGCAGTATTTT. This encodes CASSFRSTDTQYF.

The J gene is TRBJ2-2, the V gene TRBV5-1, with a possible D match to TRBD1 (6 bases). From germline, CDR1 is SGHRS and CDR2 YFSETQ. The CDR3 is 15 residues long. Between the trimmed V and J ends, which lost 0 bases and 1 base, there was a span of 7 bases. CDR3: CASSLDRVNTGELFF. The CDR3, as DNA: TGCGCCAGCAGCTTGGACAGGGTGAACACCGGGGAGCTGTTTTTT.

V is TRBV7-3 and J is TRBJ2-3, with 9 bases that match TRBD2. J gave up 5 bases and V 5 bases, and 14 bases lay outside the gene matches. Germline V CDR1 and CDR2: SGHTA, FQGTGA. CDR3 length: 17 amino acids. The CDR3 here is CASSPGVSSGVGDTQYF. Written as DNA, the CDR3 is TGTGCCAGCAGCCCCGGGGTATCTAGCGGGGTAGGAGATACGCAGTATTTT. The whole variable domain, remainder taken from reference TRBV7-3 and TRBJ2-3, is GAGVSQTPSNKVTEKGKYVELRCDPISGHTALYWYRQSLGQGPEFLIYFQGTGAADDSGLPNDRFFAVRPEGSVSTLKIQRTERGDSAVYLCASSPGVSSGVGDTQYFGPGTRLTVL.

The CDR3 DNA is TGTGCCTGCGAGACGTACTCGGGCACTGAAGCTTTCTTT. It codes for CACETYSGTEAFF. The chain is built from TRBV30 and TRBJ1-1; D uncertain. Trimming took off 6 bases at V and 4 bases at J, with 15 bases between the two ends. Germline lookup yields CDR1 GTSNPN and CDR2 SVGIG (reference sequence). The length of the CDR3 is 13 residues.